The 3 T cell receptor beta chains given below trace back to one sample, sequenced in a study of control samples from healthy donors and cancer patients. Generated by immunoSEQ multiplex PCR, the TCRdb table keeps only in-frame clones and is missing some. The data contain fewer than 300,000 clones, roughly 82% of them singletons. Sequenced sample: PBMCs. These receptors originate from a woman aged 55-75 years with lung cancer.

The chain has TRBV6-4 and TRBJ1-1; 8 bases fit TRBD1. There are 14 residues in the CDR3. Germline V gives CDR1 MRHNA, CDR2 SNTAGT. The V segment lost 4 bases and the J segment 4 bases; nucleotides outside the gene matches: 5. Here the CDR3 reads CASSVQGGGTEAFF. DNA for the CDR3: TGTGCCAGCAGTGTACAGGGGGGTGGCACTGAAGCTTTCTTT.

V gene TRBV5-1 combines with J gene TRBJ1-2, with TRBD1 identical over 10 bases. Germline V lookup: CDR1 SGHRS, CDR2 YFSETQ. The V gene end was trimmed by 3 bases and the J gene end by 3 bases; junction bases not matched to a gene: 5. The CDR3 is made up of 15 amino acids. The CDR3 coding sequence is TGCGCCAGCAGCTCCGGGACAGGGGTTTACTATGGCTACACCTTC. It yields the protein CASSSGTGVYYGYTF.

This clone was recorded a few times. This CDR3 reads CASTGQGNTEAFF. In nucleotides, the CDR3 is TGTGCCAGCACCGGGCAGGGGAACACTGAAGCTTTCTTT. The chain joins TRBV6-5 to TRBJ1-1; TRBD1 might be the D (5 bases). CDR1 and CDR2 (germline): MNHEY, SVGAGI. V was trimmed by 7 bases and J by 1 base, leaving 10 bases between them. CDR3 length equals 13 residues.